This TCR beta chain was found in a study of blood T cells in healthy people across ages. Overall study: Per two T cells, about one barcoded beta molecule was captured through template switching.

The CDR3 has 16 residues. After removal of 0 bases from V and 5 bases from J, the junction contained 8 bases not matched to a gene. In germline, CDR1 is MGHDK, CDR2 SYGVNS. The authors ran a second PCR of roughly 6 to 11 cycles using a sample-barcoded 5' primer and a J-beta primer mix. TCRdb itself ran the 5' RACE reads through MiXCR, one entry per CDR3 protein. The data hold over 750,000 distinct CDR3 sequences, with roughly 25% observed a single time. These records were also assigned to another study, of T cells of mothers and their children.

This chain uses TRBV25-1 with TRBJ2-3; TRBD1 agrees at 7 bases. The sequenced sample was blood. The sequence was obtained from a boy between 10 and 17 years old in good health. CDR3 amino acids: CASSEYRDSSGDTQYF. The CDR3 DNA is TGTGCCAGCAGTGAATATAGGGACAGTTCAGGAGATACGCAGTATTTT.